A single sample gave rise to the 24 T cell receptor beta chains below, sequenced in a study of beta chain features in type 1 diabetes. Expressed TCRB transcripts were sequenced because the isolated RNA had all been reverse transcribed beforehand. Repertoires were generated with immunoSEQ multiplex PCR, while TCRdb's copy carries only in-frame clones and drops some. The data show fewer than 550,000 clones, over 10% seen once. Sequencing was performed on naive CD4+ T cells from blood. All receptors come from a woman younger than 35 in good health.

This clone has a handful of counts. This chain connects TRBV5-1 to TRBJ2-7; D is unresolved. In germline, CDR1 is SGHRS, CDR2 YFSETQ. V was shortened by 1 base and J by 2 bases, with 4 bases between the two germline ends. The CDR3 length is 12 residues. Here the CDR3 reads CASSLTTYEQYF. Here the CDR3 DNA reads TGCGCCAGCAGCTTGACGACCTACGAGCAGTACTTC.

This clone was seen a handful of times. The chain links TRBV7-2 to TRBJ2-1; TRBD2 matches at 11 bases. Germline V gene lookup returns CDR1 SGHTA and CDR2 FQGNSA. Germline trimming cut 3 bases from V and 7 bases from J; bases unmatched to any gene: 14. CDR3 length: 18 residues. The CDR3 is CASSLRLAGGRVSNEQFF. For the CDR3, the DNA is TGTGCCAGCAGCTTGAGGCTAGCGGGAGGACGGGTTAGTAATGAGCAGTTCTTC.

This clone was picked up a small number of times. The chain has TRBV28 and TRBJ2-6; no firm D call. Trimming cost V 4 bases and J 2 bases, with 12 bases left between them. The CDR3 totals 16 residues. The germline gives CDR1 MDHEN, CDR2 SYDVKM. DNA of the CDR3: TGTGCCAGCAGTTCCGGGTCCTCAACTGGGGCCAACGTCCTGACTTTC. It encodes CASSSGSSTGANVLTF.

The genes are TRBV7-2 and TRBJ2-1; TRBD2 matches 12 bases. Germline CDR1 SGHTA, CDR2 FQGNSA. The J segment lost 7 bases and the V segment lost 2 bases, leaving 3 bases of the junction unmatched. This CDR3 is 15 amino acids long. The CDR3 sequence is CASSLFTSGRNEQFF. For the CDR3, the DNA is TGTGCCAGCAGCTTATTCACTAGCGGGAGGAATGAGCAGTTCTTC.

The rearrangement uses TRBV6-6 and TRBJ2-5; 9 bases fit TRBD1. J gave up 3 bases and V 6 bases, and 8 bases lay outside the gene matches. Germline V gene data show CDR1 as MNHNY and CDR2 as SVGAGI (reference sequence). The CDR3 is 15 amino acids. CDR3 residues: CASRTGTGLEETQYF. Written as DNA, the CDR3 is TGTGCCAGCAGAACCGGGACAGGGCTCGAAGAGACCCAGTACTTC.

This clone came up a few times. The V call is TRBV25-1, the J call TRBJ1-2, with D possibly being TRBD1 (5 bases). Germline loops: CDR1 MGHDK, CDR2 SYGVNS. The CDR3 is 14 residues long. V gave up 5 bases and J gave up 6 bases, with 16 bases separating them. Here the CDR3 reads CASSRRGTGDGYTF. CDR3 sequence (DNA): TGTGCCAGCAGTAGGAGAGGGACGGGAGATGGCTACACCTTC.

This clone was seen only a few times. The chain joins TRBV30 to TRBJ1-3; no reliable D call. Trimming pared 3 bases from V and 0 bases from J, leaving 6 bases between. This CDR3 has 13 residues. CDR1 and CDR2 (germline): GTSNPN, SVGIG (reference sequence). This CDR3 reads CAWSSNSGNTIYF. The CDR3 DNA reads TGTGCCTGGAGCAGCAACTCTGGAAACACCATATATTTT. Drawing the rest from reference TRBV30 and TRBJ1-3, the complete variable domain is SQTIHQWPATLVQPVGSPLSLECTVEGTSNPNLYWYRQAAGRGLQLLFYSVGIGQISSEVPQNLSASRPQDRQFILSSKKLLLSDSGFYLCAWSSNSGNTIYFGEGSWLTVV.

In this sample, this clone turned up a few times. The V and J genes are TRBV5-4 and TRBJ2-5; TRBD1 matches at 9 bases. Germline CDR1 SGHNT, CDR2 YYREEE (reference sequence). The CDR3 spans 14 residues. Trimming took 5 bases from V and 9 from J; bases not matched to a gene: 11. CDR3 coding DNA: TGTGCCAGCAGGACGGACAGGGGCCTTGGGGCCCAGTACTTC. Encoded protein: CASRTDRGLGAQYF.

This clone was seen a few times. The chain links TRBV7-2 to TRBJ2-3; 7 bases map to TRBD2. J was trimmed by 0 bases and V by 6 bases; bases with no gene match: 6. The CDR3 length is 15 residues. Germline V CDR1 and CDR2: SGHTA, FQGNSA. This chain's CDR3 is CASSQLASSTDTQYF. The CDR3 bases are TGTGCCAGCAGTCAACTAGCGTCTAGCACAGATACGCAGTATTTT.

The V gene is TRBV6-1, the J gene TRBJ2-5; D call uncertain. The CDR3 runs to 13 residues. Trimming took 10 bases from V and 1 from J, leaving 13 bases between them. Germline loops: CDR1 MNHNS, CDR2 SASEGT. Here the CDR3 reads CATRPNLQETQYF. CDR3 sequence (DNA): TGTGCCACCCGCCCAAACCTCCAAGAGACCCAGTACTTC.

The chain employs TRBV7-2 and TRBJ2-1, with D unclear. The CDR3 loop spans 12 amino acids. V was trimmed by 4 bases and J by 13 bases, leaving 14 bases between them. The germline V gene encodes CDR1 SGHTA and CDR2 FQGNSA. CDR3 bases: TGTGCCAGCAGCTCCTTGGGATTGAGACAGTTCTTC. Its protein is CASSSLGLRQFF.

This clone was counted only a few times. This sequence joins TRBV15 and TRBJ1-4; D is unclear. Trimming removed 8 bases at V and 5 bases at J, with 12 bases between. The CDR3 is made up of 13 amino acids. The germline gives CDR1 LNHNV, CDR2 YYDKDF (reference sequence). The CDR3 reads CATRRRSNEKLFF. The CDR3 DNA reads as TGTGCCACCCGACGCCGGTCGAATGAAAAACTGTTTTTT.

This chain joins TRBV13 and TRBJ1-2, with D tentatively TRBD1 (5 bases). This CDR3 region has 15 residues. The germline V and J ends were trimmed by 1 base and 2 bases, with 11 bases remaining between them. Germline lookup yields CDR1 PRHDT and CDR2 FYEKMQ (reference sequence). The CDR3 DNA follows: TGTGCCAGCAGCTTAGACCGACAGCCCAACTATGGCTACACCTTC. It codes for CASSLDRQPNYGYTF.

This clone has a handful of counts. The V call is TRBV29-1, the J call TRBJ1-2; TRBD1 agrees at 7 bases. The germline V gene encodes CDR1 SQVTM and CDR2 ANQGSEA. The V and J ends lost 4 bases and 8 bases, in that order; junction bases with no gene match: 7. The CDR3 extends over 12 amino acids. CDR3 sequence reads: CSVGQGPRGYTF. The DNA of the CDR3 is TGCAGCGTTGGACAGGGACCCAGGGGCTACACCTTC.

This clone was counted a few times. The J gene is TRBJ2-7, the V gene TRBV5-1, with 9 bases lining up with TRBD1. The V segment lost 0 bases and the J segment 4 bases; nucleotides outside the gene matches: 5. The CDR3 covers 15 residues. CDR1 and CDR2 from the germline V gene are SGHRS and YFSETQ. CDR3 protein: CASSLAGTGNYEQYV. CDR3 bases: TGCGCCAGCAGCTTGGCCGGGACAGGGAATTACGAGCAGTACGTC.

CDR3 in amino acids: CASTSGPDRGNYGYTF. The CDR3 DNA is TGTGCCTCTACTTCCGGGCCCGACAGGGGTAACTATGGCTACACCTTC. The V gene is TRBV5-4, the J gene TRBJ1-2; 8 bases match TRBD1. After removal of 10 bases from V and 1 base from J, the junction contained 15 bases not matched to a gene. Germline CDR1 SGHNT, CDR2 YYREEE (reference sequence). The CDR3 has 16 amino acids.

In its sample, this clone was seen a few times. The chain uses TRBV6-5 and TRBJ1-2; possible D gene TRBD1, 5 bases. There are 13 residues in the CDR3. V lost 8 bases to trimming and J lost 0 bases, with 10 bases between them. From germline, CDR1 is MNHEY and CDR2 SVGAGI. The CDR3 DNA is TGTGCCAGCTCCCGACAGCCTAACTATGGCTACACCTTC. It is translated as CASSRQPNYGYTF.

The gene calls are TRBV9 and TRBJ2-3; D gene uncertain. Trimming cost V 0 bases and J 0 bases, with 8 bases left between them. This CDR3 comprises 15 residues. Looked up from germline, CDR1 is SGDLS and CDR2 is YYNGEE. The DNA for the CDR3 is TGTGCCAGCAGCGTAGCAGTAGGGAGCACAGATACGCAGTATTTT. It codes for CASSVAVGSTDTQYF.

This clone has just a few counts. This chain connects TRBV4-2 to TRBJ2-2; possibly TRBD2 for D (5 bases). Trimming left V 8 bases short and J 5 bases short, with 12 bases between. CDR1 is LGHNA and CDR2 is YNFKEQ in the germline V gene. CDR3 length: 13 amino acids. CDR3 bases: TGTGCCAGCGAAACTAGACAAACCGGGGAGCTGTTTTTT. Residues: CASETRQTGELFF.

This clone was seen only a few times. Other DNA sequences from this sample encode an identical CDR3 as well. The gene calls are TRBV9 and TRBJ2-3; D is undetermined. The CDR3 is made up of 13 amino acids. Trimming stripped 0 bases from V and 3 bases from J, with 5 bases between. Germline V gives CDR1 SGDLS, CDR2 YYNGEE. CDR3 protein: CASSVGPTDTQYF. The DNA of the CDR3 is TGTGCCAGCAGCGTAGGCCCAACAGATACGCAGTATTTT.

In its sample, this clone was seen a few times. CDR3 residues: CASSRGQGAVYEQYF. The CDR3 coding sequence is TGTGCCAGCAGCCGCGGACAGGGCGCCGTTTACGAGCAGTACTTC. This chain uses TRBV7-9 with TRBJ2-7, with 8 nucleotides matching TRBD1. The CDR3 is made up of 15 amino acids. Germline V lookup: CDR1 SEHNR, CDR2 FQNEAQ (reference sequence). V was clipped by 5 bases and J by 4 bases; unmatched bases: 10.

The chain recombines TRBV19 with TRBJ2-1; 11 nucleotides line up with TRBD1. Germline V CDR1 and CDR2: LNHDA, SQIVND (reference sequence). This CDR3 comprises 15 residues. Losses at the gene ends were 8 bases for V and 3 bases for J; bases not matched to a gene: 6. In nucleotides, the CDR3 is TGTGCCAGTTCTACTGGGACAGGGGGCTACAATGAGCAGTTCTTC. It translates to CASSTGTGGYNEQFF.

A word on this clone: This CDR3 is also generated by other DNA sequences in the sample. CDR3 sequence reads: CASSPGSGANVLTF. The CDR3 DNA follows: TGTGCCAGCTCACCAGGAAGTGGGGCCAACGTCCTGACTTTC. The V call is TRBV18, the J call TRBJ2-6; unclear D gene. Germline CDR1 KGHSH, CDR2 LQKENI. This CDR3 region has 14 residues. V was trimmed by 2 bases and J by 3 bases, leaving 5 bases between them.

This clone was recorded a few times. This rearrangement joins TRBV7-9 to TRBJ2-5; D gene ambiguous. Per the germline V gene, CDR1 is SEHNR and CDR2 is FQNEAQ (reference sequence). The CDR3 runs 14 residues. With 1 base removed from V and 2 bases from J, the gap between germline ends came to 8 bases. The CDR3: CASSLGSLQETQYF. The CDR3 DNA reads TGTGCCAGCAGCTTAGGGTCCCTTCAAGAGACCCAGTACTTC. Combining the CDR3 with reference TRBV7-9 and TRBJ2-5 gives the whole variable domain DTGVSQNPRHKITKRGQNVTFRCDPISEHNRLYWYRQTLGQGPEFLTYFQNEAQLEKSRLLSDRFSAERPKGSFSTLEIQRTEQGDSAMYLCASSLGSLQETQYFGPGTRLLVL.